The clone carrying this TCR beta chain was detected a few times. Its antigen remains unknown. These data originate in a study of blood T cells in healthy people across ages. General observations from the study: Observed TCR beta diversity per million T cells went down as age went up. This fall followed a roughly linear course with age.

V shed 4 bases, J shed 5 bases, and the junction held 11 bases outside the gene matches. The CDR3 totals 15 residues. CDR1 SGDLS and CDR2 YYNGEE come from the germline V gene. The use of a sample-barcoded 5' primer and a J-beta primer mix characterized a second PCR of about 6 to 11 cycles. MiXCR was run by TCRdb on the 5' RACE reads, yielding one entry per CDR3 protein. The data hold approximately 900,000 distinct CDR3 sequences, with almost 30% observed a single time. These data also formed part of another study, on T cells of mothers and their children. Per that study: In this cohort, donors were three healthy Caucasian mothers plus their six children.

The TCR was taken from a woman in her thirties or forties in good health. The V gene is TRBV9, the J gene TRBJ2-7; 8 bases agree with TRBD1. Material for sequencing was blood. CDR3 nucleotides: TGTGCCAGCAGCTCTACCGGGGACAGGACCAACGAGCAGTACTTC. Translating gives CASSSTGDRTNEQYF.